This TCR beta chain appears in the sequencing data of a study of cytomegalovirus exposure and HLA in healthy donors. Study-wide results and caveats: Listed as cytomegalovirus-associated were over 150 TCR beta chains. Per published reports, the classifier diagnosed cytomegalovirus status with high specificity and sensitivity.

About this clone itself: The antigen is undetermined.

V dropped 1 base and J dropped 6; count of bases not matched to a gene: 13. The CDR3 consists of 18 residues. The germline gives CDR1 LGHNA, CDR2 YNFKEQ. The PCR used 60 Vbeta and 13 Jbeta primers. TCRdb's table, derived via immunoSEQ multiplex PCR, lists solely in-frame clones and lacks some. The table lists 150,000 to 200,000 clones, 75% to 80% of them singletons. Donors likely had unrecorded immune exposures despite being nominally healthy when sampled. V and J are TRBV4-2 and TRBJ2-1; 9 positions match TRBD2. Sequencing was done on a sample of PBMCs. This receptor was taken from a man in his forties or fifties in good health and CMV-seropositive. The CDR3 loop is CASSQVGGLGGGANEQFF. CDR3 nucleotide sequence: TGTGCCAGCAGCCAAGTCGGTGGTCTGGGCGGGGGGGCCAATGAGCAGTTCTTC.